The sequence of this T cell receptor (beta chain) was determined in a study of blood T cell repertoires in COVID-19. TCRdb's table, derived via immunoSEQ multiplex PCR, lists solely in-frame clones and lacks some. This table has 85,000 to 95,000 clones, roughly nine tenths appearing once. This clone was detected only once. CDR1 and CDR2 (germline): ENHRY, SYGVKD. V shed 6 bases, J shed 2 bases, and the junction held 6 bases outside the gene matches. This CDR3 is 15 amino acids long. Sequenced sample: peripheral blood. This chain links TRBV10-3 with TRBJ2-7; 11 bases fit TRBD2. The sequence was collected from a woman aged 80 or older with active COVID-19. In nucleotides, the CDR3 is TGTGCCATCAGCCCCGGACTAGCGGGTGCCTACGAGCAGTACTTC. Residues: CAISPGLAGAYEQYF.